One and the same sample provided the 19 T cell receptor beta chains below, sequenced in a study of cytomegalovirus exposure and HLA in healthy donors. 60 Vbeta and 13 Jbeta primers were used in PCR. Here immunoSEQ multiplex PCR was the method, and the copy in TCRdb shows in-frame clones only, minus some. The sample records 83,000 or so clones, 75% to 85% being singletons. Sample: PBMCs. The receptors come from a woman in her thirties or forties in good health and CMV-seropositive.

A single count supports this clone. The chain recombines TRBV6-1 with TRBJ2-7; D unclear. CDR1 is MNHNS and CDR2 is SASEGT in the germline V gene. Trimming stripped 4 bases from V and 4 bases from J, with 8 bases between. CDR3 length equals 12 residues. The CDR3, as DNA: TGTGCCAGCAGTGTGCTAGATTACGAGCAGTACTTC. This codes for CASSVLDYEQYF.

This clone has just a few counts. Other nucleotide sequences from this sample produce the same CDR3. The chain couples TRBV19 to TRBJ1-1; 7 bases align to TRBD1. Unmatched junction bases numbered 3, after V lost 3 bases and J lost 2 bases. Germline V gene data show CDR1 as LNHDA and CDR2 as SQIVND (reference sequence). CDR3 size: 14 residues. The CDR3 here is CASSIGTVNTEAFF. In DNA form, the CDR3 reads TGTGCCAGTAGTATCGGGACAGTTAACACTGAAGCTTTCTTT.

This clone occurred once. V is TRBV18 and J is TRBJ1-2; TRBD1 might be the D (5 bases). CDR1 KGHSH and CDR2 LQKENI come from the germline V gene. V dropped 3 bases and J dropped 1 base, with 6 bases sitting between them. This CDR3 spans 13 amino acids. The CDR3 DNA reads TGTGCCAGCTCACCGACAGATAACTATGGCTACACCTTC. It codes for CASSPTDNYGYTF.

This sequence joins TRBV9 and TRBJ2-7; 10 positions agree with TRBD1. The CDR3 spans 15 residues. V lost 2 bases, J lost 3 bases, and 5 bases stayed unmatched. Germline V gives CDR1 SGDLS, CDR2 YYNGEE. CDR3 region: CASSVGDRGGYEQYF. The CDR3 bases are TGTGCCAGCAGCGTGGGGGACAGGGGCGGCTACGAGCAGTACTTC. The variable domain in full, completed from reference TRBV9 and TRBJ2-7, reads DSGVTQTPKHLITATGQRVTLRCSPRSGDLSVYWYQQSLDQGLQFLIQYYNGEERAKGNILERFSAQQFPDLHSELNLSSLELGDSALYFCASSVGDRGGYEQYFGPGTRLTVT.

The gene calls are TRBV6-1 and TRBJ1-5; 10 bases are a match to TRBD1. CDR3 length: 17 amino acids. J gave up 1 base and V 4 bases, and 7 bases lay outside the gene matches. Germline values: CDR1 MNHNS, CDR2 SASEGT. CDR3 nucleotide sequence: TGTGCCAGCAGTGGAAGACAGGGGGCATTGAGCAATCAGCCCCAGCATTTT. Translated, it gives CASSGRQGALSNQPQHF.

This clone showed up just once. The rearrangement joins TRBV27 to TRBJ1-2; tentative D call: TRBD1 (5 bases). CDR1 and CDR2 from the germline V gene are MNHEY and SMNVEV (reference sequence). The CDR3 spans 16 residues. Between the trimmed V and J ends, which lost 8 bases and 2 bases, there was a span of 21 bases. CDR3 coding DNA: TGTGCCAGCTCCATCCTCGGGGGGGAGGAGAACTATGGCTACACCTTC. It translates to CASSILGGEENYGYTF.

This clone was counted only a few times. The rearrangement links TRBV5-1 to TRBJ1-2, with 7 bases that match TRBD1. Germline V gene lookup returns CDR1 SGHRS and CDR2 YFSETQ. After removal of 0 bases from V and 8 bases from J, the junction contained 13 bases not matched to a gene. The CDR3 spans 16 residues. Here the CDR3 reads CASSLGDSPLMEGYTF. CDR3 nucleotides: TGCGCCAGCAGCTTGGGGGACAGCCCCTTGATGGAGGGCTACACCTTC.

The chain is built from TRBV2 and TRBJ2-7, with 13 bases matching TRBD2. The junction had 6 bases not matched to a gene; V was cut back by 2 bases and J by 8 bases. This CDR3 region has 15 residues. Germline V gene data show CDR1 as SNHLY and CDR2 as FYNNEI. The DNA of the CDR3 is TGTGCCAGCAGTGAATCGACTAGCGGGAGGAAGAAGCAGTACTTC. Its translation is CASSESTSGRKKQYF.

Note on this clone: The junction and the germline gene differ at one end; a read error may be behind it. V gene TRBV27 combines with J gene TRBJ2-7; 8 bases line up with TRBD2. Germline V gives CDR1 MNHEY, CDR2 SMNVEV (reference sequence). This CDR3 spans 17 amino acids. In DNA form, the CDR3 reads TGTGCCAGTAGTTTGGGGGGCCCGGGACTAGACTCCTACGAGCAGTACTTC. Protein sequence: CASSLGGPGLDSYEQYF.

The chain recombines TRBV7-2 with TRBJ2-7, with 7 bases matching TRBD2. This CDR3 has 15 residues. J was trimmed by 2 bases and V by 5 bases; bases with no gene match: 9. Germline assignment: CDR1 SGHTA and CDR2 FQGNSA. The CDR3 region has the DNA TGTGCCAGCAGCCCCACTAGCGACATTACCTACGAGCAGTACTTC. It translates to CASSPTSDITYEQYF.

V is TRBV19 and J is TRBJ2-3; D perhaps matches TRBD2 (7 bases). The ends were cut back, 7 bases at V and 2 bases at J, with 16 bases in the middle. The germline CDR1 and CDR2 sequences are LNHDA and SQIVND (reference sequence). The CDR3 contains 15 residues. The CDR3 DNA reads TGTGCCAGTAACCTAGGGGGGGCCCTCACAGATACGCAGTATTTT. Translation: CASNLGGALTDTQYF.

The chain carries TRBV30 and TRBJ1-2, with TRBD1 as a possible D gene (5 bases). V was cut by 4 bases and J by 8 bases, with 17 bases left in between. CDR1 GTSNPN and CDR2 SVGIG come from the germline V gene (reference sequence). The CDR3 spans 13 residues. The CDR3: CAWTPSRTRGYTF. CDR3 DNA sequence: TGTGCCTGGACCCCCTCCCGGACAAGAGGCTACACCTTC.

This clone was observed a few times. The chain has TRBV5-4 and TRBJ1-1; 7 bases fit TRBD1. Germline CDR1 SGHNT, CDR2 YYREEE (reference sequence). The ends lost 0 bases at V and 9 bases at J; junction bases unmatched: 8. The CDR3 has 14 residues. The CDR3, as DNA: TGTGCCAGCAGCTTGGCAGGGGGTAATTTTAAAGCTTTCTTT. This codes for CASSLAGGNFKAFF.

This clone appeared once. The chain joins TRBV2 to TRBJ2-3; 14 nucleotides align to TRBD2. The CDR3 contains 16 residues. Per germline, CDR1 SNHLY and CDR2 FYNNEI. J lost 0 bases, V lost 9 bases, and 5 bases had no gene match. This chain's CDR3 is CARGTSGGSSTDTQYF. CDR3 nucleotide sequence: TGTGCCAGAGGGACTAGCGGGGGCTCTAGCACAGATACGCAGTATTTT.

In its sample, this clone is medium-sized. The genes are TRBV1 and TRBJ1-1; the table's D call TRBD1 went unverified against the DNA. TRBV1 is a recognized pseudogene. The CDR3 length is 15 residues. The CDR3 sequence: CTSSQLPGTRDEAFF. CDR3 bases: TGCACCAGCAGCCAACTCCCCGGGACAAGGGATGAAGCTTTCTTT.

The J gene is TRBJ1-1, the V gene TRBV9, with D tentatively TRBD1 (5 bases). V shed 0 bases and J shed 6 bases, with 18 bases lying between them. This CDR3 has 16 amino acids. In germline, CDR1 is SGDLS, CDR2 YYNGEE. The CDR3 is CASSVAGSTPGAEAFF. In DNA, the CDR3 is TGTGCCAGCAGCGTAGCAGGGTCCACCCCGGGCGCTGAAGCTTTCTTT.

This chain uses TRBV5-1 with TRBJ1-3; D is unclear. The ends were cut back, 4 bases at V and 0 bases at J, with 14 bases in the middle. CDR1 is SGHRS, CDR2 YFSETQ, per germline. This CDR3 comprises 16 residues. CDR3 in DNA: TGCGCCAGCAGCCCCGAAGCATTCTCCTCTGGAAACACCATATATTTT. Encoded protein: CASSPEAFSSGNTIYF.

This sequence joins TRBV28 and TRBJ1-5; 7 bases map to TRBD1. CDR3 length: 13 residues. V lost 8 bases, J lost 6 bases, and 7 bases stayed unmatched. Germline V gives CDR1 MDHEN, CDR2 SYDVKM. Written as DNA, the CDR3 is TGTGCCAGCCGTCAGGGGGTGGGTCAGCCCCAGCATTTT. This codes for CASRQGVGQPQHF.

The chain couples TRBV28 to TRBJ2-5, with a possible D match to TRBD2 (6 bases). CDR3 length: 14 amino acids. In germline, CDR1 is MDHEN, CDR2 SYDVKM. The germline V and J ends were trimmed by 5 bases and 5 bases, with 15 bases remaining between them. This CDR3 reads CASSGPGGMETQYF. The CDR3 DNA follows: TGTGCCAGCAGTGGCCCCGGGGGAATGGAGACCCAGTACTTC.